A selection of T cell receptor beta chains follows, all from one sample in a study of cytomegalovirus exposure and HLA in healthy donors. Here immunoSEQ multiplex PCR was the method, and the copy in TCRdb shows in-frame clones only, minus some. The sample holds 150,000 to 200,000 clones, more than 65% seen once. The sequenced sample was PBMCs. The source of these receptors is a woman in her 30s in good health and CMV-seropositive. The CDR3 runs from the conserved cysteine through the conserved F or W. Fields, in order: D gene, V gene, clone size, J gene, CDR3 DNA, CDR3 protein. D genes are given only for firm matches. Some rows mark clone size as missing; the rest say once, few, many or name a class of expanded clone.

D gene: TRBD2; V gene: TRBV5-1; clone size: NA; J gene: TRBJ2-1; CDR3 DNA: TGCGCCAGCAGCTCTCCGGGACTAGATAACAATGAGCAGTTCTTC; CDR3 protein: CASSSPGLDNNEQFF
D gene: TRBD1; V gene: TRBV6-5; clone size: NA; J gene: TRBJ2-7; CDR3 DNA: TGTGCCAGCAGCTCTCGGACAGGTCTCTCCTACGAGCAGTACTTC; CDR3 protein: CASSSRTGLSYEQYF
D gene: NA; V gene: TRBV11-2; clone size: NA; J gene: TRBJ1-4; CDR3 DNA: TGTGCCAGCAGCTTAGACCTGTATTGGGGGGAACTGTTTTTT; CDR3 protein: CASSLDLYWGELFF
D gene: NA; V gene: TRBV21-1; clone size: NA; J gene: TRBJ2-7; CDR3 DNA: TGTGCCAGCAGCAGCGCTGACAGGTCCTACGAGCAGTACTTC; CDR3 protein: CASSSADRSYEQYF
D gene: NA; V gene: TRBV10-2; clone size: many; J gene: TRBJ1-5; CDR3 DNA: TGCGCCAGCAGTGAGTCAGGGGTCAATCAGCCCCAGCATTTT; CDR3 protein: CASSESGVNQPQHF
D gene: TRBD2; V gene: TRBV27; clone size: once; J gene: TRBJ2-1; CDR3 DNA: TGTGCCAGCAGTTTAGGGACTAGCGCCATAGGACAACAGTTCTTC; CDR3 protein: CASSLGTSAIGQQFF
D gene: NA; V gene: TRBV6-1; clone size: NA; J gene: TRBJ2-7; CDR3 DNA: TGTGCCAGCAGTGAATTTGGAGGGAATGGAGGCGAGCAGTACTTC; CDR3 protein: CASSEFGGNGGEQYF
D gene: TRBD1; V gene: TRBV5-3; clone size: NA; J gene: TRBJ1-3; CDR3 DNA: TGTGCCAGAAGCTTGGCCCGGGACAGGGGGCTCCCTGGAAACACCATATATTTT; CDR3 protein: CARSLARDRGLPGNTIYF
D gene: TRBD1; V gene: TRBV5-4; clone size: NA; J gene: TRBJ2-7; CDR3 DNA: TGTGCCAGCAGCTTGGCAGGGGGCCCTTTCTACGAGCAGTACTTC; CDR3 protein: CASSLAGGPFYEQYF
D gene: TRBD2; V gene: TRBV7-9; clone size: NA; J gene: TRBJ2-5; CDR3 DNA: TGTTCCAGCAGCAGTACTAGCGTCAAGGAGACCCAGTACTTC; CDR3 protein: CSSSSTSVKETQYF
D gene: NA; V gene: TRBV28; clone size: once; J gene: TRBJ2-4; CDR3 DNA: TGTGCCAGCAGCCCCGGGGGGCAGGAGACCAAAAACATTCAGTACTTC; CDR3 protein: CASSPGGQETKNIQYF
D gene: TRBD1; V gene: TRBV5-6; clone size: NA; J gene: TRBJ2-6; CDR3 DNA: TGTGCCAGCAGCCGTATCCTCGGCCCTACAGGGGCTGGGGCCAACGTCCTGACTTTC; CDR3 protein: CASSRILGPTGAGANVLTF
D gene: TRBD1; V gene: TRBV28; clone size: NA; J gene: TRBJ2-7; CDR3 DNA: TGTGCCAGCAGTTTATTGGGGACAGGGGCCTACGAGCAGTACTTC; CDR3 protein: CASSLLGTGAYEQYF
D gene: TRBD2; V gene: TRBV14; clone size: NA; J gene: TRBJ2-1; CDR3 DNA: TGTGCCAGCAGCCAAGATACGGGGGGTTCAAATGAGCAGTTCTTC; CDR3 protein: CASSQDTGGSNEQFF
D gene: NA; V gene: TRBV7-3; clone size: NA; J gene: TRBJ2-1; CDR3 DNA: TGTGCCAGCAGCCCAGCGGCCGGGGGAGGCGATGAGCAGTTCTTC; CDR3 protein: CASSPAAGGGDEQFF
D gene: NA; V gene: TRBV7-3; clone size: NA; J gene: TRBJ2-5; CDR3 DNA: TGTGCCAGCGCCAGGGGGGCCCAAGAGACCCAGTACTTC; CDR3 protein: CASARGAQETQYF
D gene: NA; V gene: TRBV10-1; clone size: NA; J gene: TRBJ2-3; CDR3 DNA: TGCGCCAGCAGTGGGTTAACAAGCACAGATACGCAGTATTTT; CDR3 protein: CASSGLTSTDTQYF
D gene: NA; V gene: TRBV2; clone size: NA; J gene: TRBJ1-6; CDR3 DNA: TGTGCCAGCAGTGAGCAGGGTATTAATTCACCCCTCCACTTT; CDR3 protein: CASSEQGINSPLHF
D gene: NA; V gene: TRBV5-5; clone size: NA; J gene: TRBJ2-2; CDR3 DNA: TGTGCCAGCAGCTTGTTGGGAGGTGAACTGTTTTTT; CDR3 protein: CASSLLGGELFF
D gene: NA; V gene: TRBV19; clone size: NA; J gene: TRBJ1-5; CDR3 DNA: TGTGCCAGCGAAGGGGCCGGCAGTCAGCCCCAGCATTTT; CDR3 protein: CASEGAGSQPQHF
D gene: NA; V gene: TRBV6-6; clone size: NA; J gene: TRBJ1-5; CDR3 DNA: TGTGCCAGCAGTTACTATCGGGTGGGCAATCAGCCCCAGCATTTT; CDR3 protein: CASSYYRVGNQPQHF
D gene: NA; V gene: TRBV9; clone size: NA; J gene: TRBJ2-3; CDR3 DNA: TGTGCCAGCAGCGTCCGAATTCGGGATACGCAGTATTTT; CDR3 protein: CASSVRIRDTQYF